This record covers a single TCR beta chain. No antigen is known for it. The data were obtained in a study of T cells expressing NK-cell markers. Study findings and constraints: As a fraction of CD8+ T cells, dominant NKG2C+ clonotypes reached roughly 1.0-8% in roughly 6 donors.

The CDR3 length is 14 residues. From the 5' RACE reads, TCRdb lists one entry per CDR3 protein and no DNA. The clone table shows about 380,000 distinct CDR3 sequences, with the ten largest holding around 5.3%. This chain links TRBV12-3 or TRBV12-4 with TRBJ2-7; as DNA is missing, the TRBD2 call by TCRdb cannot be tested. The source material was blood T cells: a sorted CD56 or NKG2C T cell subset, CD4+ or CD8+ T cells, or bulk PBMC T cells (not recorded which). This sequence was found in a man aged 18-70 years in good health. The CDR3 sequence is CASSRRIAGDEQYF.